The 23 T cell receptor beta chains listed next were all sequenced from one sample in a study of T cell responses to AZD1222 COVID-19 vaccine. The protocol was immunoSEQ multiplex PCR, while the TCRdb copy is restricted to in-frame clones and leaves out a portion. The data hold around 69,000 clones, with about 88% observed a single time. The sample consisted of peripheral blood, taken on day 0 of AZD1222 vaccination. The receptors shown here come from an adult in good health.

CDR3 in amino acids: CASSLNARREAFF. CDR3 nucleotide sequence: TGTGCCAGCAGTTTAAACGCGCGCCGTGAAGCTTTCTTT. V and J are TRBV28 and TRBJ1-1; D is uncertain. Germline values: CDR1 MDHEN, CDR2 SYDVKM. CDR3 length equals 13 residues. Between the trimmed V and J ends, which lost 2 bases and 7 bases, there was a span of 11 bases.

The rearrangement uses TRBV28 and TRBJ1-5, with D perhaps matching TRBD1 (6 bases). Germline CDR1 is MDHEN and CDR2 is SYDVKM. The CDR3 sequence is 13 residues long. The V and J ends lost 5 bases and 4 bases respectively, with 9 bases between them. In DNA form, the CDR3 reads TGTGCCAGCAGTCACAGGGCTAATCAGCCCCAGCATTTT. It translates to CASSHRANQPQHF. Using reference TRBV28 and TRBJ1-5 for the parts outside the CDR3, the full variable domain is DVKVTQSSRYLVKRTGEKVFLECVQDMDHENMFWYRQDPGLGLRLIYFSYDVKMKEKGDIPEGYSVSREKKERFSLILESASTNQTSMYLCASSHRANQPQHFGDGTRLSIL.

The genes are TRBV10-2 and TRBJ2-2, with 7 nucleotides matching TRBD1. The CDR3 runs to 14 residues. The germline gives CDR1 WSHSY, CDR2 SAAADI. The V gene end was trimmed by 6 bases and the J gene end by 6 bases; junction bases not matched to a gene: 7. The CDR3 nucleotides are TGCGCCAGCAGACTGACAGGGCTCGCCGGGGAGCTGTTTTTT. Translation gives CASRLTGLAGELFF.

Here the CDR3 DNA reads TGTGCCAGCAGCCCAGAGACAGGGTGGAACACTGAAGCTTTCTTT. As protein: CASSPETGWNTEAFF. The genes are TRBV7-9 and TRBJ1-1; 7 bases align to TRBD1. Germline CDR1 is SEHNR and CDR2 is FQNEAQ (reference sequence). The CDR3 covers 15 residues. The trim removed 5 bases at V and 1 base at J, leaving 7 bases unmatched.

This clone showed up just once. This chain joins TRBV5-5 and TRBJ1-2, with D possibly TRBD1 on 6 matching bases. The germline V and J ends were trimmed by 4 bases and 5 bases, with 9 bases remaining between them. This CDR3 region has 12 residues. The V gene's germline CDR1 is SGHKS and CDR2 YYEKEE (reference sequence). In DNA form, the CDR3 reads TGTGCCAGCAGCAGGGGGGGATATGGCTACACCTTC. It specifies CASSRGGYGYTF.

V usage is TRBV20-1 and J usage is TRBJ2-3, with D uncertain. The V end lost 4 bases, the J end lost 0 bases, and 2 bases lay between the germline ends. Germline CDR1 reads DFQATT; CDR2 reads SNEGSKA (reference sequence). The CDR3 is 11 residues long. The CDR3, as DNA: TGCAGTGCTATTAGCACAGATACGCAGTATTTT. Translating it yields CSAISTDTQYF.

The DNA for the CDR3 is TGCAGTGCTAGTAATTCGGGGGCGGGGAGCTCACCCCTCCACTTT. It encodes CSASNSGAGSSPLHF. The chain links TRBV20-1 to TRBJ1-6; D might be TRBD1 (6 bases). The CDR3 has 15 residues. The germline gives CDR1 DFQATT, CDR2 SNEGSKA (reference sequence). Trimming took 3 bases from V and 10 from J, leaving 19 bases between them.

The CDR3: CASSYSGSRNSPLHF. DNA of the CDR3: TGTGCCAGCAGTTACAGCGGGTCTCGGAACTCACCCCTCCACTTT. The chain combines TRBV6-5 with TRBJ1-6; D gene uncertain. V lost 2 bases and J 10 bases, leaving 15 bases between the germline ends. CDR1 is MNHEY and CDR2 is SVGAGI in the germline V gene. The CDR3 is 15 amino acids.

V gene TRBV5-8 combines with J gene TRBJ1-6; the D gene is possibly TRBD1 (6 bases). The CDR3 covers 15 residues. V was pared by 2 bases and J by 8 bases, with 14 bases between. Germline values: CDR1 SGHTS, CDR2 YDEGEE. The CDR3 sequence is CASSFRTGTDSPLHF. In DNA, the CDR3 is TGTGCCAGCAGCTTCAGAACAGGGACGGATTCACCCCTCCACTTT. Supplemented by reference TRBV5-8 and TRBJ1-6, the full variable domain reads EAGVTQSPTHLIKTRGQQATLRCSPISGHTSVYWYQQALGLGLQFLLWYDEGEERNRGNFPPRFSGRQFPNYSSELNVNALELEDSALYLCASSFRTGTDSPLHFGNGTRLTVT.

The chain recombines TRBV27 with TRBJ1-5; D not resolved. The germline V and J ends were trimmed by 1 base and 4 bases, with 14 bases remaining between them. Germline V gene data show CDR1 as MNHEY and CDR2 as SMNVEV (reference sequence). The CDR3 loop spans 16 amino acids. CDR3 sequence reads: CASSLWTGRPNQPQHF. Here the CDR3 DNA reads TGTGCCAGCAGTTTATGGACGGGCAGGCCGAATCAGCCCCAGCATTTT.

The rearrangement links TRBV27 to TRBJ1-6; no clear D gene. The germline V gene has CDR1 MNHEY and CDR2 SMNVEV (reference sequence). The CDR3 has 15 amino acids. V lost 0 bases and J lost 2, with 5 bases in between. The CDR3 protein is CASSLSGTYNSPLHF. The CDR3 nucleotides read TGTGCCAGCAGTTTATCCGGTACCTATAATTCACCCCTCCACTTT.

The genes are TRBV27 and TRBJ2-7, with 7 bases lining up with TRBD2. The CDR3 spans 16 residues. Germline-derived CDR1 and CDR2 are MNHEY and SMNVEV (reference sequence). The trim removed 4 bases at V and 6 bases at J, leaving 15 bases unmatched. CDR3 amino acids: CASSSRRGSGGGEQYF. The CDR3 DNA sequence: TGTGCCAGCAGTTCCCGTAGGGGCTCGGGAGGAGGCGAGCAGTACTTC.

V gene TRBV5-1 combines with J gene TRBJ1-5; D not resolved. V was trimmed by 4 bases and J by 3 bases, leaving 8 bases between them. There are 13 residues in the CDR3. Germline CDR1 reads SGHRS; CDR2 reads YFSETQ. The CDR3 reads CASSTRDNQPQHF. CDR3 bases: TGCGCCAGCAGCACGAGGGACAATCAGCCCCAGCATTTT.

The rearrangement uses TRBV6-5 and TRBJ1-6; TRBD1 matches 7 bases. In germline, CDR1 is MNHEY, CDR2 SVGAGI. The CDR3 is made up of 13 amino acids. V dropped 7 bases and J dropped 7; count of bases not matched to a gene: 4. CDR3 DNA: TGTGCCAGCACCCCACAGGGGAATTCACCCCTCCACTTT. It specifies CASTPQGNSPLHF.

The table lists this clone with a count of one. This chain connects TRBV18 to TRBJ2-5; 12 nucleotides line up with TRBD2. The V segment lost 2 bases and the J segment 5 bases; nucleotides outside the gene matches: 3. CDR3 length: 15 amino acids. The germline V gene has CDR1 KGHSH and CDR2 LQKENI. CDR3: CASSPGLAGSETQYF. DNA for the CDR3: TGTGCCAGCTCACCAGGACTAGCGGGATCTGAGACCCAGTACTTC. Variable domain in full (rest from reference TRBV18 and TRBJ2-5): NAGVMQNPRHLVRRRGQEARLRCSPMKGHSHVYWYRQLPEEGLKFMVYLQKENIIDESGMPKERFSAEFPKEGPSILRIQQVVRGDSAAYFCASSPGLAGSETQYFGPGTRLLVL.

The V and J genes are TRBV28 and TRBJ1-1; D gene unclear. In germline, CDR1 is MDHEN, CDR2 SYDVKM. Trimming pared 5 bases from V and 10 bases from J, leaving 17 bases between. The CDR3 loop spans 13 amino acids. The CDR3 region has the DNA TGTGCCAGCAGTCCTGACTGGCGGCGTGGAGCTTTCTTT. Translating gives CASSPDWRRGAFF. Using reference TRBV28 and TRBJ1-1 for the parts outside the CDR3, the full variable domain is DVKVTQSSRYLVKRTGEKVFLECVQDMDHENMFWYRQDPGLGLRLIYFSYDVKMKEKGDIPEGYSVSREKKERFSLILESASTNQTSMYLCASSPDWRRGAFFGQGTRLTVV.

The chain is built from TRBV10-2 and TRBJ2-5; 7 nucleotides agree with TRBD1. V shed 6 bases, J shed 5 bases, and the junction held 6 bases outside the gene matches. CDR3 length equals 13 residues. Germline CDR1 reads WSHSY; CDR2 reads SAAADI. CDR3 coding DNA: TGCGCCAGCAGAAACAGGGGCGTGGAGACCCAGTACTTC. Amino acid sequence: CASRNRGVETQYF.

The gene calls are TRBV20-1 and TRBJ2-7; D gene ambiguous. Germline lookup yields CDR1 DFQATT and CDR2 SNEGSKA (reference sequence). The CDR3 extends over 11 amino acids. The germline V and J ends were trimmed by 6 bases and 2 bases, with 8 bases remaining between them. DNA of the CDR3: TGCAGTGCAAAGACCGCCTACGAGCAGTACTTC. This sequence encodes CSAKTAYEQYF.

This chain connects TRBV19 to TRBJ2-1; 13 nucleotides match TRBD2. J lost 0 bases, V lost 2 bases, and 10 bases had no gene match. This CDR3 is built from 20 residues. CDR1 and CDR2 (germline): LNHDA, SQIVND (reference sequence). The CDR3 DNA reads TGTGCCAGTAGTATATTCCCGGGACTAGCGGGGCAGAGCTCCTACAATGAGCAGTTCTTC. This codes for CASSIFPGLAGQSSYNEQFF.

This chain links TRBV10-3 with TRBJ1-2; D ambiguous. Trimming shortened V by 0 bases and J by 4 bases, and 6 bases separated the two germline ends. Germline CDR1 reads ENHRY; CDR2 reads SYGVKD. CDR3 length: 13 amino acids. CDR3 loop: CAISESQTYGYTF. The CDR3 DNA follows: TGTGCCATCAGTGAGTCCCAGACCTATGGCTACACCTTC.

V and J are TRBV11-2 and TRBJ2-2; TRBD1 matches at 8 bases. Trimming took 5 bases from V and 5 from J; bases not matched to a gene: 4. The CDR3 runs to 14 residues. Germline CDR1 reads SGHAT; CDR2 reads FQNNGV. In DNA, the CDR3 is TGTGCCAGCAGCCCGGGACAGGTAACCGGGGAGCTGTTTTTT. It specifies CASSPGQVTGELFF. Looking up the rest from reference TRBV11-2 and TRBJ2-2 gives the full variable domain: EAGVAQSPRYKIIEKRQSVAFWCNPISGHATLYWYQQILGQGPKLLIQFQNNGVVDDSQLPKDRFSAERLKGVDSTLKIQPAKLEDSAVYLCASSPGQVTGELFFGEGSRLTVL.

The chain employs TRBV19 and TRBJ2-2; 8 positions match TRBD2. Germline loops: CDR1 LNHDA, CDR2 SQIVND (reference sequence). Trimming removed 6 bases from V and 7 bases from J; junction bases left unmatched: 10. The CDR3 covers 15 residues. The CDR3 here is CASSQGGGRIGELFF. The CDR3 DNA sequence: TGTGCCAGTAGCCAAGGCGGGGGGCGTATCGGGGAGCTGTTTTTT.

The V and J genes are TRBV18 and TRBJ2-7, with TRBD1 matching 11 bases. There are 13 residues in the CDR3. Trimming took 4 bases from V and 6 from J; bases not matched to a gene: 2. Germline values: CDR1 KGHSH, CDR2 LQKENI. CDR3: CASSLGQGAEQYV. The CDR3, as DNA: TGTGCCAGCTCACTCGGACAGGGGGCCGAGCAGTACGTC.